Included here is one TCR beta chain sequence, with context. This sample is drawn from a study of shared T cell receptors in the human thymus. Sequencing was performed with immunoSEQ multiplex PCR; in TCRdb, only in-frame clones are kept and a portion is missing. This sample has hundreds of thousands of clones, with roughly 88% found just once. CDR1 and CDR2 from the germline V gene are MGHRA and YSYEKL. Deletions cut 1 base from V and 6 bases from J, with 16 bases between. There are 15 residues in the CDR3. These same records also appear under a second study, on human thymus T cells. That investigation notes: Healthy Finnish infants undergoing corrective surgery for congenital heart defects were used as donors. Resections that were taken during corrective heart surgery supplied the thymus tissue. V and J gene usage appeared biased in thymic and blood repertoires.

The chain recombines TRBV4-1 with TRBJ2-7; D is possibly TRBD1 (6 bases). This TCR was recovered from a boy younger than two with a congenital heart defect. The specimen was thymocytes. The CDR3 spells CASSQARVRGGEQYF. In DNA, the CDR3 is TGCGCCAGCAGCCAAGCAAGGGTCAGGGGTGGCGAGCAGTACTTC.